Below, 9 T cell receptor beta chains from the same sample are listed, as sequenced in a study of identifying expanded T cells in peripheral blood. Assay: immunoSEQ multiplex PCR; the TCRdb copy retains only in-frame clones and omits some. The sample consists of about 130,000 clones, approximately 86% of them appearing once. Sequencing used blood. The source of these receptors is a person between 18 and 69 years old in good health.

The CDR3 region has the DNA TGTGCCAGCAGCCGACAATCGGGACTAGGGCTCAATGAGCAGTTCTTC. Its protein is CASSRQSGLGLNEQFF. The genes are TRBV7-2 and TRBJ2-1; 8 bases map to TRBD2. The CDR3 contains 16 residues. Germline-derived CDR1 and CDR2 are SGHTA and FQGNSA. With V trimmed by 5 bases and J by 6 bases, 12 bases remained unmatched.

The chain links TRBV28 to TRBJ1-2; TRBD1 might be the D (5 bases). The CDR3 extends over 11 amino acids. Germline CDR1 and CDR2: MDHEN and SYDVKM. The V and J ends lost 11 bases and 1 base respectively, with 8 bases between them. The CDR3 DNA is TGTGCCGGTAGGGGTAACTATGGCTACACCTTC. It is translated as CAGRGNYGYTF.

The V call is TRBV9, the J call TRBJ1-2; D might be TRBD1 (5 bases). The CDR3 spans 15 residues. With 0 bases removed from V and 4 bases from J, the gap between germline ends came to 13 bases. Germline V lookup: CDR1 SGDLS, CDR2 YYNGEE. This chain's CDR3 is CASSVGDSGGYGYTF. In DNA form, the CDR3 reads TGTGCCAGCAGCGTAGGCGACAGTGGGGGCTATGGCTACACCTTC.

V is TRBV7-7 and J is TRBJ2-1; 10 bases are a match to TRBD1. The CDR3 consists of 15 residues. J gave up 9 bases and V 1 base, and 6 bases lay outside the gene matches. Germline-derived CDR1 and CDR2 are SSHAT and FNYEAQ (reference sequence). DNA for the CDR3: TGTGCCAGCAGCTTAGAGGGGACAGGGGTAGGTGAGCAGTTCTTC. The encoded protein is CASSLEGTGVGEQFF.

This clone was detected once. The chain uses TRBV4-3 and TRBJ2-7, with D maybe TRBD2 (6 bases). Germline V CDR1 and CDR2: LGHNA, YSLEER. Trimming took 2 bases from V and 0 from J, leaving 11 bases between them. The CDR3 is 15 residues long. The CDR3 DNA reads TGCGCCAGCAGCCAAAGGCGGGGTCCCTCCTACGAGCAGTACTTC. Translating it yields CASSQRRGPSYEQYF.

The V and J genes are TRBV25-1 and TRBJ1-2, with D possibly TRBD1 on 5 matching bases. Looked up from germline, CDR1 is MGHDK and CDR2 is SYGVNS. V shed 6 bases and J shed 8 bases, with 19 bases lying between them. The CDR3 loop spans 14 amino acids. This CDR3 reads CASRPPGPLYGYTF. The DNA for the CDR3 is TGTGCCAGCAGACCACCGGGACCTCTTTACGGCTACACCTTC.

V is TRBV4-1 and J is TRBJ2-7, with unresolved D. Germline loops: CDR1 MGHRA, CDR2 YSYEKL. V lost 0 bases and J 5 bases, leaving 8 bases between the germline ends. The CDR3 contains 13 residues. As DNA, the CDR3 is TGCGCCAGCAGCCAAGAGCCCCCTGACGAGCAGTACTTC. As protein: CASSQEPPDEQYF.

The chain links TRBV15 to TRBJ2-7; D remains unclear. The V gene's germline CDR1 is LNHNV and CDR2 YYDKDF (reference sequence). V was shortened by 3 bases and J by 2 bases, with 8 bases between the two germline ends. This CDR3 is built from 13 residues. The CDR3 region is CATSREITYEQYF. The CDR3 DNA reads TGTGCCACCAGCAGGGAGATCACCTACGAGCAGTACTTC.

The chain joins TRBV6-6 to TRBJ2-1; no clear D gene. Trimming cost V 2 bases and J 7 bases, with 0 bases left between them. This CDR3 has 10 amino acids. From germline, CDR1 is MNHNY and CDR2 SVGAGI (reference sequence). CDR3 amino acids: CASSYNEQFF. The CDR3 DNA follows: TGTGCCAGCAGTTACAATGAGCAGTTCTTC.